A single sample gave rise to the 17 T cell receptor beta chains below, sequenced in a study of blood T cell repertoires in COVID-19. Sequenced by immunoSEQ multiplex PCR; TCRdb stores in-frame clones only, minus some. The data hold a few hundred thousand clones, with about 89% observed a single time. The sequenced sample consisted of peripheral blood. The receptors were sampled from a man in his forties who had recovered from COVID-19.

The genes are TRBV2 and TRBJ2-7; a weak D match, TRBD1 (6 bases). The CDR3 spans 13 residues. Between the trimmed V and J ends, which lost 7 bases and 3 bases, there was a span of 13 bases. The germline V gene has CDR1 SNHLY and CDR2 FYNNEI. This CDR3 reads CASTRTADYEQYF. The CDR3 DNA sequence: TGTGCCAGCACGAGGACAGCCGACTACGAGCAGTACTTC.

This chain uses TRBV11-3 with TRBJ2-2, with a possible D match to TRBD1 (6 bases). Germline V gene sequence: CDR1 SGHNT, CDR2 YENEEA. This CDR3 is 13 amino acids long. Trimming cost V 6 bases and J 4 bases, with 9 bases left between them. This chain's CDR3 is CASRDRSTGELFF. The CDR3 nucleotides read TGTGCCAGCAGAGACAGGAGCACCGGGGAGCTGTTTTTT.

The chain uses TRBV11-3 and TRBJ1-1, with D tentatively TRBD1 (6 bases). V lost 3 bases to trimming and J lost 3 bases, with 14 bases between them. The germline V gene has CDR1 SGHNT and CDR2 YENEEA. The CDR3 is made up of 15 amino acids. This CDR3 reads CASSFEGPGDTEAFF. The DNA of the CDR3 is TGTGCCAGCAGCTTCGAGGGGCCAGGGGACACTGAAGCTTTCTTT.

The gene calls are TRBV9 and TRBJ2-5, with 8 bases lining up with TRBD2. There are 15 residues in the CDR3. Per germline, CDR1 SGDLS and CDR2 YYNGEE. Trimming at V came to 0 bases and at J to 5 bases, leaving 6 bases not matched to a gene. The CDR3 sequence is CASSVGGGGLETQYF. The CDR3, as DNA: TGTGCCAGCAGCGTAGGTGGCGGGGGGCTGGAGACCCAGTACTTC.

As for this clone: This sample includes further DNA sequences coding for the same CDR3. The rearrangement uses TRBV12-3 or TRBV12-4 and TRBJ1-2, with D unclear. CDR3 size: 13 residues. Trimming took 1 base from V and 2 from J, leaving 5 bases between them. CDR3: CASSLGANYGYTF. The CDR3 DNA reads TGTGCCAGCAGTTTAGGAGCCAACTATGGCTACACCTTC.

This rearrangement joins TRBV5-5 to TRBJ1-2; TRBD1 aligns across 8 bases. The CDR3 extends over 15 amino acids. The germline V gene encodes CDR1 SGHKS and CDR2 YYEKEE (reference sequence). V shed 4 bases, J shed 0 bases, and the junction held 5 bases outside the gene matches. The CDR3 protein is CASSNRQGTNYGYTF. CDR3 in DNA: TGTGCCAGCAGCAATAGACAGGGGACTAACTATGGCTACACCTTC.

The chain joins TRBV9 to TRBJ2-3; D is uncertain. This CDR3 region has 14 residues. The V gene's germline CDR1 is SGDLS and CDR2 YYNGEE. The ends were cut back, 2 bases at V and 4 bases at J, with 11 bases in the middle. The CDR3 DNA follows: TGTGCCAGCAGCGTCGCAGACCGGGCAGATACGCAGTATTTT. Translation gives CASSVADRADTQYF.

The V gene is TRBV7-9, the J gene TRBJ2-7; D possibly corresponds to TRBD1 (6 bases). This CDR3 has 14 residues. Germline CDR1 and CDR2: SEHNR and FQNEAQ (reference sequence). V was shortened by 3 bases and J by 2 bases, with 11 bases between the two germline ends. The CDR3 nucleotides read TGTGCCAGCAGCTTCACAGGGACCGCCTACGAGCAGTACTTC. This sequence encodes CASSFTGTAYEQYF.

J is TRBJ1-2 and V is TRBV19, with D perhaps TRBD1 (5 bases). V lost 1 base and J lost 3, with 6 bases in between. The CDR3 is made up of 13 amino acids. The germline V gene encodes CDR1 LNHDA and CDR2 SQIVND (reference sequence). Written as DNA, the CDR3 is TGTGCCAGTAGTATAGGCAGGGACTATGGCTACACCTTC. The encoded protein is CASSIGRDYGYTF.

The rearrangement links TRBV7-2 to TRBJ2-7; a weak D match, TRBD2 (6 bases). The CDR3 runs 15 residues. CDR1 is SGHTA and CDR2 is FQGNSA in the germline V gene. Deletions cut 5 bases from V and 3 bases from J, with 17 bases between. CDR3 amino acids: CASSPPGTPIYEQYF. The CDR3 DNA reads TGTGCCAGCAGCCCGCCCGGGACTCCAATCTACGAGCAGTACTTC. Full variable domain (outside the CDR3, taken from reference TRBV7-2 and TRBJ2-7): GAGVSQSPSNKVTEKGKDVELRCDPISGHTALYWYRQSLGQGLEFLIYFQGNSAPDKSGLPSDRFSAERTGGSVSTLTIQRTQQEDSAVYLCASSPPGTPIYEQYFGPGTRLTVT.

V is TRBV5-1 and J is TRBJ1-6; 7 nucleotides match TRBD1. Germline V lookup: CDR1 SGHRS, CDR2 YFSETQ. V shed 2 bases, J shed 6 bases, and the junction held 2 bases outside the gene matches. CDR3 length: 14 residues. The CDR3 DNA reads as TGCGCCAGCAGCTTCCGGGACAGTAATTCACCCCTCCACTTT. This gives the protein CASSFRDSNSPLHF.

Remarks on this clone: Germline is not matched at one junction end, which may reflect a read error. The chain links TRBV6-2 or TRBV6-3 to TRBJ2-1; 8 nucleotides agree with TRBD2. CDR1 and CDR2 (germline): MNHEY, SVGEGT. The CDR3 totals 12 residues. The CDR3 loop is CASSYQAGELLF. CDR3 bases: TGTGCCAGCAGTTATCAAGCGGGAGAACTGCTCTTC.

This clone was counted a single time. CDR3 bases: TGTGCCATCAATCGACTAGCGGGGGCTTCAGATACGCAGTATTTT. This sequence encodes CAINRLAGASDTQYF. The genes are TRBV10-3 and TRBJ2-3; 12 positions agree with TRBD2. The germline CDR1 and CDR2 sequences are ENHRY and SYGVKD. The junction had 6 bases not matched to a gene; V was cut back by 7 bases and J by 4 bases. The CDR3 totals 15 residues.

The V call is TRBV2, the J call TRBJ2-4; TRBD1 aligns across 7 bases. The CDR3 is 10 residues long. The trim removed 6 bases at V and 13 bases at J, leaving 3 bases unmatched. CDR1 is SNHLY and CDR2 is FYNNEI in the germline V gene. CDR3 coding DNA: TGTGCCAGCAGCGGGACAGTCCAGTACTTC. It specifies CASSGTVQYF.

Here the CDR3 DNA reads TGTGCCAGCACGGGGGGGACAAACAATGAGCAGTTCTTC. Protein: CASTGGTNNEQFF. V gene TRBV7-8 combines with J gene TRBJ2-1, with 8 bases lining up with TRBD2. This CDR3 contains 13 residues. V shed 7 bases and J 5 bases; nucleotides not matched to a gene: 4. The germline V gene has CDR1 SGHVS and CDR2 FQNEAQ. The full variable domain, rest sourced from reference TRBV7-8 and TRBJ2-1, is GAGVSQSPRYKVAKRGQDVALRCDPISGHVSLFWYQQALGQGPEFLTYFQNEAQLDKSGLPSDRFFAERPEGSVSTLKIQRTQQEDSAVYLCASTGGTNNEQFFGPGTRLTVL.

The CDR3 region has the DNA TGTGCCACCAGCAGTACATTAGCGGTCACAGATACGCAGTATTTT. This encodes CATSSTLAVTDTQYF. The V and J genes are TRBV15 and TRBJ2-3; D possibly corresponds to TRBD2 (6 bases). Per germline, CDR1 LNHNV and CDR2 YYDKDF (reference sequence). The CDR3 contains 15 residues. V was pared by 3 bases and J by 2 bases, with 12 bases between.

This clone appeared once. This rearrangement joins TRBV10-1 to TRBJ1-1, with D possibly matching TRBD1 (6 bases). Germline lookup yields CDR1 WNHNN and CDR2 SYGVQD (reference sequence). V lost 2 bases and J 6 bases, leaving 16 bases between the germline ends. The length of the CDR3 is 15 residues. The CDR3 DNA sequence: TGCGCCAGCAGTGAGGCGGGTAGCCCAGGGGCTGAAGCTTTCTTT. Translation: CASSEAGSPGAEAFF.